This entry lists 24 T cell receptor beta chains sequenced from one sample in a study of cytomegalovirus exposure and HLA in healthy donors. Repertoires were generated with immunoSEQ multiplex PCR, while TCRdb's copy carries only in-frame clones and drops some. The sample lists some 150,000 clones, over 80% occurring once. Sample: PBMCs. The receptors stem from a young man in good health and CMV-seropositive.

The CDR3 DNA reads as TGTGCCAGCAGTCTAGGCCAGCCCCAGCATTTT. It is translated as CASSLGQPQHF. The chain combines TRBV6-1 with TRBJ1-5; D remains unclear. Germline V gives CDR1 MNHNS, CDR2 SASEGT. The CDR3 sequence is 11 residues long. V lost 5 bases and J lost 7, with 6 bases in between.

This rearrangement joins TRBV5-1 to TRBJ2-4; 8 positions match TRBD2. The CDR3 contains 16 residues. V was pared by 0 bases and J by 2 bases, with 4 bases of the junction left unmatched. Germline V gene lookup returns CDR1 SGHRS and CDR2 YFSETQ. The CDR3 sequence: CASSLEVAGTKNIQYF. CDR3 coding DNA: TGCGCCAGCAGCTTGGAGGTAGCGGGGACCAAAAACATTCAGTACTTC.

The chain combines TRBV11-2 with TRBJ1-5; 8 bases are shared with TRBD1. Germline-derived CDR1 and CDR2 are SGHAT and FQNNGV. The junction had 6 bases not matched to a gene; V was cut back by 6 bases and J by 5 bases. The CDR3 has 14 residues. The CDR3 loop is CASRSGGPDQPQHF. CDR3 in DNA: TGTGCCAGCAGATCAGGGGGCCCGGATCAGCCCCAGCATTTT.

This sequence joins TRBV28 and TRBJ1-1; possible D gene TRBD1, 5 bases. The CDR3 spans 18 residues. The V gene lost 1 base and the J gene lost 0 bases, with 18 bases spanning the gap. Per germline, CDR1 MDHEN and CDR2 SYDVKM. CDR3 sequence (DNA): TGTGCCAGCAGTTTATTATCGCAGGGAGGGGCAATGAACACTGAAGCTTTCTTT. Translated: CASSLLSQGGAMNTEAFF.

The chain links TRBV18 to TRBJ2-3; 11 bases map to TRBD2. The germline V gene has CDR1 KGHSH and CDR2 LQKENI. J gave up 4 bases and V 0 bases, and 9 bases lay outside the gene matches. The length of the CDR3 is 18 residues. The CDR3 DNA reads TGTGCCAGCTCACCACCGGATATAGCGGGAGGGCAAGCAGATACGCAGTATTTT. It specifies CASSPPDIAGGQADTQYF.

The genes are TRBV18 and TRBJ2-1, with D maybe TRBD1 (6 bases). CDR1 and CDR2 (germline): KGHSH, LQKENI. CDR3 length equals 13 residues. Trimming cost V 4 bases and J 7 bases, with 11 bases left between them. In nucleotides, the CDR3 is TGTGCCAGCTCACGGGCCGGGACAAATGAGCAGTTCTTC. Translating gives CASSRAGTNEQFF. The full variable domain, in which reference TRBV18 and TRBJ2-1 provide the parts outside the CDR3, is NAGVMQNPRHLVRRRGQEARLRCSPMKGHSHVYWYRQLPEEGLKFMVYLQKENIIDESGMPKERFSAEFPKEGPSILRIQQVVRGDSAAYFCASSRAGTNEQFFGPGTRLTVL.

The chain is built from TRBV14 and TRBJ2-7; TRBD2 matches 9 bases. V gave up 3 bases and J gave up 0 bases; unmatched junction bases: 6. This CDR3 region has 16 residues. Germline assignment: CDR1 SGHDN and CDR2 FVKESK. The CDR3 loop reads CASSHQTSGSSYEQYF. CDR3 in DNA: TGTGCCAGCAGCCACCAGACTAGCGGTAGCTCCTACGAGCAGTACTTC.

As regards this clone: One junction end does not reproduce the germline sequence, and a read error may be involved. The J gene is TRBJ2-7, the V gene TRBV6-1; 14 bases match TRBD2. Germline V CDR1 and CDR2: MNHNS, SASEGT. This CDR3 region has 17 residues. The CDR3 DNA is TGTGCCAGCAGTGAACTAGCAGGGACTAGCGGGGGACCCCGGAGTAGGTTC. This translates into CASSELAGTSGGPRSRF.

V gene TRBV19 combines with J gene TRBJ1-2, with D possibly being TRBD1 (5 bases). Trimming cost V 4 bases and J 5 bases, with 8 bases left between them. Germline V gives CDR1 LNHDA, CDR2 SQIVND (reference sequence). The CDR3 loop spans 12 amino acids. The CDR3, as DNA: TGTGCCAGTAGTAAGACAGCGTATGGCTACACCTTC. Its translation: CASSKTAYGYTF.

This rearrangement joins TRBV4-1 to TRBJ2-5, with 7 bases that match TRBD2. V gave up 1 base and J gave up 5 bases; unmatched junction bases: 4. This CDR3 has 14 amino acids. CDR1 is MGHRA and CDR2 is YSYEKL in the germline V gene. The CDR3 here is CASSQGTSIETQYF. For the CDR3, the DNA is TGCGCCAGCAGCCAAGGGACTAGTATTGAGACCCAGTACTTC.

The chain has TRBV5-4 and TRBJ2-6; possibly TRBD1 for D (6 bases). The CDR3 has 17 residues. CDR1 and CDR2 (germline): SGHNT, YYREEE (reference sequence). The V end was cut by 3 bases, the J end by 3 bases, with 16 bases between. The CDR3 nucleotides read TGTGCCAGCAGCTCCGGGACAAACAGAGGTGGGGCCAACGTCCTGACTTTC. Translating gives CASSSGTNRGGANVLTF.

The chain uses TRBV19 and TRBJ1-3; D is unresolved. V was cut by 5 bases and J by 0 bases, with 14 bases left in between. The CDR3 sequence is 16 residues long. CDR1 and CDR2 (germline): LNHDA, SQIVND (reference sequence). The CDR3 spells CASSLGSTYSGNTIYF. CDR3 nucleotide sequence: TGTGCCAGTAGTTTGGGCAGCACCTACTCTGGAAACACCATATATTTT. The variable domain in full, completed from reference TRBV19 and TRBJ1-3, reads DGGITQSPKYLFRKEGQNVTLSCEQNLNHDAMYWYRQDPGQGLRLIYYSQIVNDFQKGDIAEGYSVSREKKESFPLTVTSAQKNPTAFYLCASSLGSTYSGNTIYFGEGSWLTVV.

The CDR3 DNA is TGTGCCAGCAGTGAACAGGGGGCGAGTAATCAGCCCCAGCATTTT. Translating gives CASSEQGASNQPQHF. V is TRBV6-1 and J is TRBJ1-5; TRBD1 aligns across 8 bases. The CDR3 runs 15 residues. CDR1 and CDR2 from the germline V gene are MNHNS and SASEGT. V shed 2 bases and J 4 bases; nucleotides not matched to a gene: 4.

The chain carries TRBV10-3 and TRBJ2-2; TRBD2 is a possible D gene (6 bases). Trimming removed 3 bases from V and 7 bases from J, with 9 bases in between. This CDR3 region has 13 residues. CDR1 is ENHRY, CDR2 SYGVKD, per germline. CDR3 nucleotide sequence: TGTGCCATCAGTGATTTGGGAGGCGGGGAGCTGTTTTTT. Its protein product is CAISDLGGGELFF.

The gene calls are TRBV2 and TRBJ2-3, with 9 bases matching TRBD2. The CDR3 runs to 13 residues. Germline V gives CDR1 SNHLY, CDR2 FYNNEI. V gave up 6 bases and J gave up 6 bases; unmatched junction bases: 4. CDR3 residues: CASRSGRSDTQYF. The CDR3 region has the DNA TGTGCCAGCAGAAGCGGGAGGAGTGATACGCAGTATTTT.

The V gene is TRBV6-1, the J gene TRBJ1-4; D remains ambiguous. V was cut by 8 bases and J by 2 bases, with 9 bases left in between. The CDR3 is 13 amino acids. Germline V gene data show CDR1 as MNHNS and CDR2 as SASEGT. This CDR3 reads CASDGWTNEKLFF. CDR3 DNA sequence: TGTGCCAGCGACGGGTGGACTAATGAAAAACTGTTTTTT.

J is TRBJ2-5 and V is TRBV2; the D gene is possibly TRBD2 (5 bases). Germline assignment: CDR1 SNHLY and CDR2 FYNNEI. There are 15 residues in the CDR3. V was clipped by 7 bases and J by 2 bases, with 17 bases between them. Here the CDR3 reads CASMEDLRRQETQYF. CDR3 DNA: TGTGCCAGCATGGAGGATCTCAGGAGACAAGAGACCCAGTACTTC. The variable domain in full, completed from reference TRBV2 and TRBJ2-5, reads EPEVTQTPSHQVTQMGQEVILRCVPISNHLYFYWYRQILGQKVEFLVSFYNNEISEKSEIFDDQFSVERPDGSNFTLKIRSTKLEDSAMYFCASMEDLRRQETQYFGPGTRLLVL.

The gene calls are TRBV10-3 and TRBJ2-7, with 9 bases matching TRBD1. The CDR3 has 13 residues. J lost 4 bases, V lost 2 bases, and 0 bases had no gene match. From germline, CDR1 is ENHRY and CDR2 SYGVKD. The CDR3 sequence is CAISEDRGYEQYF. CDR3 nucleotide sequence: TGTGCCATCAGTGAGGACAGGGGGTACGAGCAGTACTTC.

V usage is TRBV5-1 and J usage is TRBJ2-5; the match to TRBD2 covers 14 bases. This CDR3 has 16 amino acids. Germline trimming cut 4 bases from V and 5 bases from J; bases unmatched to any gene: 7. Germline V gene lookup returns CDR1 SGHRS and CDR2 YFSETQ. In DNA, the CDR3 is TGCGCCAGCAGCCCCGGGACTAGCGGGGGCCGGGAGACCCAGTACTTC. Translation: CASSPGTSGGRETQYF.

The chain employs TRBV5-1 and TRBJ1-5; D is possibly TRBD1 (5 bases). V lost 4 bases and J 2 bases, leaving 13 bases between the germline ends. Per germline, CDR1 SGHRS and CDR2 YFSETQ. This CDR3 has 15 amino acids. CDR3 coding DNA: TGCGCCAGCAGCCCCGTGGGGGGAGGCAATCAGCCCCAGCATTTT. This codes for CASSPVGGGNQPQHF.

The V gene is TRBV25-1, the J gene TRBJ2-7, with TRBD1 as a possible D gene (6 bases). The V gene's germline CDR1 is MGHDK and CDR2 SYGVNS. The CDR3 contains 14 residues. Between the trimmed V and J ends, which lost 6 bases and 3 bases, there was a span of 15 bases. DNA of the CDR3: TGTGCCAGCAGCTACCAGACAGGCGGCTACGAGCAGTACTTC. Amino acid sequence: CASSYQTGGYEQYF.

CDR3 residues: CASSLIATNEKLFF. The CDR3 bases are TGTGCCAGCAGCCTTATTGCAACTAATGAAAAACTGTTTTTT. The V and J genes are TRBV5-6 and TRBJ1-4; the D is unclear. With 4 bases removed from V and 0 bases from J, the gap between germline ends came to 7 bases. The CDR3 is 14 residues long. CDR1 and CDR2 from the germline V gene are SGHDT and YYEEEE.

This clone was observed once. As DNA, the CDR3 is TGTGCCATAAACTTACAGGGACTAGCCTACAATGAGCAGTTCTTC. Protein sequence: CAINLQGLAYNEQFF. The chain joins TRBV2 to TRBJ2-1; 8 bases match TRBD2. The CDR3 is 15 amino acids. The germline gives CDR1 SNHLY, CDR2 FYNNEI. The J segment lost 2 bases and the V segment lost 10 bases, leaving 10 bases of the junction unmatched.

The CDR3 bases are TGTGCCAGCATACAGCCATCAATAGACAATCAGCCCCAGCATTTT. It encodes CASIQPSIDNQPQHF. The chain is built from TRBV6-5 and TRBJ1-5; D is undetermined. The germline V gene encodes CDR1 MNHEY and CDR2 SVGAGI. The ends were cut back, 7 bases at V and 3 bases at J, with 16 bases in the middle. CDR3 length equals 15 residues.